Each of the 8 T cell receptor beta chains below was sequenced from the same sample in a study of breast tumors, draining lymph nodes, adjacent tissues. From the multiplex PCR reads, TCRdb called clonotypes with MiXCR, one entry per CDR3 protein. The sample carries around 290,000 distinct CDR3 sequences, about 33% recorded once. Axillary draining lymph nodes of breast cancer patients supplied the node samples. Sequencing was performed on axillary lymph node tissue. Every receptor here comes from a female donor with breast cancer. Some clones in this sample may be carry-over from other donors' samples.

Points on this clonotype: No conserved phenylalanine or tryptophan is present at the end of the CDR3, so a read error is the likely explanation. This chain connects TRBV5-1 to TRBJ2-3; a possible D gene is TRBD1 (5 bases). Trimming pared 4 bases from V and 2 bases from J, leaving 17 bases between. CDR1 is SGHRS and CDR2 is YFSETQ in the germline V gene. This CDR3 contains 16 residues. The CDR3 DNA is TGCGCCAGCAGCAAGATTAGTAGGGGTTACACAGATACGCAGTATTCC. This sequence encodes CASSKISRGYTDTQYS.

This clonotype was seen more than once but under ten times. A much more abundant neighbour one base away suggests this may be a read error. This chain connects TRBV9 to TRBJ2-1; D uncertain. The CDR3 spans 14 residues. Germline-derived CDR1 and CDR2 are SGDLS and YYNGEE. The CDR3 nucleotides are TGTGCCAGCAGCGTCGGTGAGACCTACAATGAGCAGTCCTTC. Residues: CASSVGETYNEQSF.

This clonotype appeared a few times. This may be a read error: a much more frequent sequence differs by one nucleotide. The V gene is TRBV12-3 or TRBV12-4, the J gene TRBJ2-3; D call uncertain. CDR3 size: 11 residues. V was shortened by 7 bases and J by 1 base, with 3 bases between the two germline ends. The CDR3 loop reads CASMRTDTQYF. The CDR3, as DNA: TGTGCCAGCATGCGCACAGATACGCAGTATTTT.

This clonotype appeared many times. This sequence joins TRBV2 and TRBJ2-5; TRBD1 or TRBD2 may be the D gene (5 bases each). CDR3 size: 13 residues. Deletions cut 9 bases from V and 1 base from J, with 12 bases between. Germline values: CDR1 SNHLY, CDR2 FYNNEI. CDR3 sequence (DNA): TGTGCCAGGGGGGTGGGGTCCCAAGAGACCCAGTACTTC. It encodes CARGVGSQETQYF.

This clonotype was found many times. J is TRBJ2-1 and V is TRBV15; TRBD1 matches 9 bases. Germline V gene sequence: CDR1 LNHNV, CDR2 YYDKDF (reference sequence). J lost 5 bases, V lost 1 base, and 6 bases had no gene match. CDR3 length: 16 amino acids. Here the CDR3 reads CATSRGGTGRNNEQFF. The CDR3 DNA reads TGTGCCACCAGCAGAGGAGGGACAGGGCGAAACAATGAGCAGTTCTTC.

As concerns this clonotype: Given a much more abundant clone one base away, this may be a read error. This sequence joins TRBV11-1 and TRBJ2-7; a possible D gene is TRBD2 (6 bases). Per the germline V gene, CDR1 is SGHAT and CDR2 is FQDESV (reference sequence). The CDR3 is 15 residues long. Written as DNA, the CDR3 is TGTGCCAGCAGCTTAGCCGGGACTCGGTCCTACGGGCAGTACTTC. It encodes CASSLAGTRSYGQYF.

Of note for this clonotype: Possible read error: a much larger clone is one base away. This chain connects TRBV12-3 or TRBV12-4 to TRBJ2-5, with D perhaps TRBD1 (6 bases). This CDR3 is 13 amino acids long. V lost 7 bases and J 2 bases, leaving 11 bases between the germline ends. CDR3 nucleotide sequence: TGTGCCAGCATAAGCGGACAGCAAGAGACCCAGTACTTC. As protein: CASISGQQETQYF.

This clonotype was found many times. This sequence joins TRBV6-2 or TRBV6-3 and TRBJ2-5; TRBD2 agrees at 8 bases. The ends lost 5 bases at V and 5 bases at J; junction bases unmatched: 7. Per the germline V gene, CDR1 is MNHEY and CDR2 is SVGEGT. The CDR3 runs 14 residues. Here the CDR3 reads CASSVSGSGETQYF. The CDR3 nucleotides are TGTGCCAGCAGTGTCAGCGGGAGTGGGGAGACCCAGTACTTC.